This TCR beta chain was profiled in a study of T-cell reconstitution after alpha-beta-depleted transplantation in children. General study results and limits: A year post-transplant, T-cell counts and diversity derived mostly from newly produced T cells.

Unmatched junction bases numbered 7, after V lost 4 bases and J lost 2 bases. The CDR3 is 16 residues long. CDR1 SGHAT and CDR2 FQNNGV come from the germline V gene. The table lists this clonotype with many counts. Antigen specificity is unknown. Construction of the TCRbeta library involved unique molecular identifiers. TCRdb re-analysed the PCR reads in MiXCR, keeping a single row per CDR3 protein. This sample has 490,000 or so distinct CDR3 sequences, with about 10% found just once. This receptor was obtained from a child under 10 years old with inherited bone marrow failure, due to receive a stem cell transplant. The rearrangement joins TRBV11-2 to TRBJ2-3, with TRBD2 matching 9 bases. Sequencing was performed on PBMCs, taken before TCRalphabeta/CD19-depleted stem cell transplant. The CDR3 DNA follows: TGTGCCAGCAGCTATAGGGCGGGAGGGCCCACAGATACGCAGTATTTT. It encodes CASSYRAGGPTDTQYF.